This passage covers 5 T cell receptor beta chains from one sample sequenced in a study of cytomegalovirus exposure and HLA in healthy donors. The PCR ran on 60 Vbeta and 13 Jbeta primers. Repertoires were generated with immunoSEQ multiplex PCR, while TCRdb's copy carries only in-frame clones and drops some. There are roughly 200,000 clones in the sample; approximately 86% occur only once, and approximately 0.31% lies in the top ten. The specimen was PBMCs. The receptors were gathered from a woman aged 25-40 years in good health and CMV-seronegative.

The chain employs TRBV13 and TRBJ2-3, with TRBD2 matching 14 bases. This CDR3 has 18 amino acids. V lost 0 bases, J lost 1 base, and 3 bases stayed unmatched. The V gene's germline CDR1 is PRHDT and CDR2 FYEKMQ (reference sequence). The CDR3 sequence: CASSLGGLAGVGTDTQYF. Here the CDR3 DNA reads TGTGCCAGCAGCTTAGGGGGACTAGCGGGAGTAGGCACAGATACGCAGTATTTT.

CDR3 loop: CASSLGLAGGSGETQYF. The CDR3 nucleotides read TGTGCCAGCAGCTTGGGACTAGCGGGAGGCTCGGGGGAGACCCAGTACTTC. The chain combines TRBV5-4 with TRBJ2-5; 13 bases are shared with TRBD2. Trimming took 0 bases from V and 5 from J; bases not matched to a gene: 7. The CDR3 contains 17 residues. The V gene's germline CDR1 is SGHNT and CDR2 YYREEE (reference sequence).

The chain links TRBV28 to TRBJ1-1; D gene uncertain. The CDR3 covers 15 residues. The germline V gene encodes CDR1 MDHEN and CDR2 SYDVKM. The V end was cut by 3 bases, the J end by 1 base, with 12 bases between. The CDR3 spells CASSFLGQENTEAFF. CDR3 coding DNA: TGTGCCAGCAGTTTCCTGGGCCAGGAGAACACTGAAGCTTTCTTT.

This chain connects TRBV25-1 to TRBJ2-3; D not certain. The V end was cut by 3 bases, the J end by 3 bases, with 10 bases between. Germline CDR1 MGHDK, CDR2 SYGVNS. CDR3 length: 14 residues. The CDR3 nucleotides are TGTGCCAGCAGTGAGGAAGCAGCGACAGATACGCAGTATTTT. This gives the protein CASSEEAATDTQYF.

The CDR3, as DNA: TGTGCCAGCAAGGGGGCCTGGGCCGAGCAGTACTTC. This sequence encodes CASKGAWAEQYF. This rearrangement joins TRBV2 to TRBJ2-7; 7 nucleotides align to TRBD1. This CDR3 is built from 12 residues. Per the germline V gene, CDR1 is SNHLY and CDR2 is FYNNEI. After removal of 7 bases from V and 6 bases from J, the junction contained 6 bases not matched to a gene. Together with reference TRBV2 and TRBJ2-7, the CDR3 gives the full variable domain: EPEVTQTPSHQVTQMGQEVILRCVPISNHLYFYWYRQILGQKVEFLVSFYNNEISEKSEIFDDQFSVERPDGSNFTLKIRSTKLEDSAMYFCASKGAWAEQYFGPGTRLTVT.